The clone carrying this T cell receptor beta chain was seen just once. As processed by the authors: The assay estimated nucleated cells by amplifying reference gene primers. This table comes from immunoSEQ multiplex PCR, and its TCRdb copy is limited to in-frame clones, with some not included. That table furnishes V, J and clone size, whereas the DNA furnished D and trimming. The sample lists some 190,000 clones; around 85% were seen once. These data are taken from a study of blood T cell repertoires in COVID-19. The ends lost 2 bases at V and 6 bases at J; junction bases unmatched: 1. Germline V CDR1 and CDR2: KGHSH, LQKENI. This CDR3 region has 14 residues.

Sequenced sample: peripheral blood. This clonotype was obtained from a man under 40 with acute or convalescent COVID-19. The genes are TRBV18 and TRBJ2-2, with 9 bases fitting TRBD2. This CDR3 is CASSPASGAGELFF. CDR3 in DNA: TGTGCCAGCTCACCAGCTAGCGGGGCCGGGGAGCTGTTTTTT.